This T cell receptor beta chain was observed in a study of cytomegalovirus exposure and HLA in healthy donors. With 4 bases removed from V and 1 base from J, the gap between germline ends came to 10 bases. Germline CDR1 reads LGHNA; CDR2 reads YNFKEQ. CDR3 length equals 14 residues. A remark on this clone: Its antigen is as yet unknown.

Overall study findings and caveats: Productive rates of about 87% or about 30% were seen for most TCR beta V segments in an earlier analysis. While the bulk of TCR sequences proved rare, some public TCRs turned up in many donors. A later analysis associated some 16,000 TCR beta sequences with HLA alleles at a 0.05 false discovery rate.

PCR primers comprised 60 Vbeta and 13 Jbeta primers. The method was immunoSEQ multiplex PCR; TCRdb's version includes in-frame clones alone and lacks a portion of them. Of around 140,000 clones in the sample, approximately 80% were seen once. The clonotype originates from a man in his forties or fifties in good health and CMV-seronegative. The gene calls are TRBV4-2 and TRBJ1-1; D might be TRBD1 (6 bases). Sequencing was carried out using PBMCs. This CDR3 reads CASSPGVPNTEAFF. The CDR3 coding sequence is TGTGCCAGCAGCCCAGGGGTCCCGAACACTGAAGCTTTCTTT.